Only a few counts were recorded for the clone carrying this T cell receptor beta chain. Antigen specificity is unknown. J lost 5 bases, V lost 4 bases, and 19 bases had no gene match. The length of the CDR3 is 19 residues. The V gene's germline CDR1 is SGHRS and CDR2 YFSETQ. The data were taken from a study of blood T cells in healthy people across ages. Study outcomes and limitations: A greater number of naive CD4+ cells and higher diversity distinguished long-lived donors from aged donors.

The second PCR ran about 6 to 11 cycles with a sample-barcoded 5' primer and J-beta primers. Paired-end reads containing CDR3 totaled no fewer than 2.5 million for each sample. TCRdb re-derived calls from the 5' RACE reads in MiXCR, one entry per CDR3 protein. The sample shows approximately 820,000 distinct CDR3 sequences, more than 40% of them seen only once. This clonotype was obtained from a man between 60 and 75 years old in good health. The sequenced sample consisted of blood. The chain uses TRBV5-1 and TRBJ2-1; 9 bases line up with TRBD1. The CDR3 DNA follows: TGCGCCAGCAGCCCGGCGGACAGGGGACGATCCTTGAGAAACAATGAGCAGTTCTTC. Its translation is CASSPADRGRSLRNNEQFF.